Described below is a single T cell receptor beta chain sequence and its context. There is no known antigen for this receptor. No per-base quality is available; no much larger clone lies one base away. Healthy HIV-negative adults with no recently reported acute infections or vaccinations were included as donors. All donors were Caucasian adults living in Nashville, Tennessee, USA. CD8 memory samples were composed of magnetically selected CD45RO+ cells combined with CCR7-negative CD45RA+ effector memory (TemRA) cells. Blood was obtained by leukapheresis, after which PBMCs were separated by Ficoll-Histopaque density gradient centrifugation and cryopreserved in liquid nitrogen vapor phase. Analytical flow cytometry was used to check the purity and quantity of every magnetically sorted T cell population. From each sorted fraction, genomic DNA was isolated and quantified by UV absorbance on a Nanodrop 2000c.

The sample originates from a study of shared clonotypes between healthy human individuals (dated by TCRdb to about 2020). At the level of the whole study: The cohort included three men and a couple of women between 18 and 49 years of age. Libraries were prepared and TCR repertoires were sequenced by different laboratories using diverse techniques, in order to increase sequencing depth and limit assay-specific biases. To estimate repertoire size and how much clonotype sharing occurs between individuals, the study deeply sequenced the blood TCR repertoires of five healthy adults. For each donor, three plates each were used for CD4 naive and CD4 memory, two plates were used for CD8 naive, and one plate was used for CD8 memory. Per donor, leukapheresis produced somewhere between about 0.9 and 9.5 billion PBMCs.

Using the deep immunoSEQ assay, TCR CDR3 regions were amplified from genomic DNA by multiplex PCR. Extracted genomic DNA from each cell subset was distributed evenly across all wells of several immunoSEQ 96-well plates, and each plate was treated as a replicate. For sorted subsets, roughly 200 ng of genomic DNA, equivalent to some 30,000 T cell genomes, went into each replicate PCR. Purified libraries were quantified with a Qubit 3.0 fluorometer, sized on a Bioanalyzer 2100, and re-quantified with the KAPA Library Quantification kit. A separate single-read 150-cycle Illumina NextSeq 550 flow cell was used to sequence each immunoSEQ 96-well plate. Concerning the study's data processing: The immunoSEQ output contained only junctional sequences without quality scores, so filtering could not match that applied to full-length reads. To assign V/J genes and CDR3, sequences were annotated against IMGT germline references using PyIR, a Python wrapper for IgBLAST v1.9. Reads were removed for weak V/J assignments (E-value above 1e-6), missing CDR3, stop codons, out-of-frame junctions, or ambiguous translated residues. V3J clonotypes were defined as sequences sharing an identical inferred V gene, J gene, and CDR3 amino acid sequence. Percentage overlap between repertoires was calculated by dividing the number of shared unique clonotypes by the size of the smaller repertoire. Repertoire richness was assessed with RTK rarefaction, the Chao1 estimator, and Recon v2.1 estimates of unobserved clonotypes. Generation probabilities for all TCRbeta clonotypes obtained by the gDNA method from several donors were computed using OLGA. This is the immuneACCESS table as TCRdb keeps it, with only in-frame sequences that have V and J called. A part of the clones is gone; compared with another copy, unresolved V genes explain less than half, and the rest is unexplained. V and J calls and clone size are copied from that table; D and trimming were computed from the DNA. The sample table lists approximately 100,000 clones, over 65% of them with a count of one. The ten largest clones capture roughly 24% of the sample.

There are 17 amino acids in the CDR3, from cysteine to phenylalanine inclusive. Only the CDR3 portion is preserved as DNA: 51 bases, with reading frame beginning at the first base. V loses 1 base of germline sequence and J loses 1 base, and the interval between the two ends is 17 bases. In the germline V gene, CDR1 corresponds to MNHNS and CDR2 to SASEGT. Results the study describes overall, beyond this receptor: Sampling was limited to blood, and TCR repertoires in tissue likely differ from TCR repertoires in blood. The small number of donors limited the genetic and exposure-history diversity represented. Rarefaction of sorted-subset datasets indicated incomplete sequencing despite the large sequencing depth. Across a handful of donors, roughly 5.1% of naive CD4, approximately 4% of naive CD8, about 2.3% of memory CD4, and about 0.4% of memory CD8 clonotypes were shared. Compared with non-shared clonotypes, clonotypes shared by all four sorted-subset donors had higher generation probabilities. Estimated clonotype richness was generally larger for naive than for memory subsets. Pairwise subsampling indicated that sequencing depth was expected to affect the degree of clonotype sharing among donors.

The chain uses TRBV6-1 and TRBJ2-7; TRBD1 is a weak D gene call, 6 bases matching. The sequencing input was memory CD8+ T cells sorted from blood. The label giving this sample's cell subset or site can be read as: CD45RO+ cells pooled with CCR7-negative TemRA cells. The source is a woman in her thirties in good health. The bases are TGTGCCAGCAGTGAAGGGGTTGTTAGGGACATTTCCTACGAGCAGTACTTC. Protein translation: CASSEGVVRDISYEQYF.